Given below is one TCR beta chain in context. The CDR3 loop spans 13 amino acids. V lost 7 bases to trimming and J lost 5 bases, with 12 bases between them. The data were obtained in a study of blood T cell repertoires in COVID-19. The assay was immunoSEQ multiplex PCR, and TCRdb's table has in-frame clones only and misses some. The table shows some 130,000 clones, with roughly four fifths occurring only once. This clonotype originated in a woman aged 45 to 65 with acute or convalescent COVID-19. Material for sequencing was peripheral blood. This sequence joins TRBV23-1 and TRBJ1-5; D ambiguous. TRBV23-1 is an open reading frame whose function is uncertain. In DNA form, the CDR3 reads TGCGCCAGCATTCAGAGGAGAGATCAGCCCCAGCATTTT. Encoded protein: CASIQRRDQPQHF.